This passage covers 9 T cell receptor beta chains from one sample sequenced in a study of cytomegalovirus exposure and HLA in healthy donors. The PCR employed 60 Vbeta primers together with 13 Jbeta primers. This table comes from immunoSEQ multiplex PCR, and its TCRdb copy is limited to in-frame clones, with some not included. In the table there are 80,000 to 100,000 clones, 65% to 75% of which are singletons. The sample consisted of PBMCs. These receptors were collected from a man between 25 and 39 years old in good health and CMV-seropositive.

This sequence joins TRBV27 and TRBJ1-1; 9 bases match TRBD1. V shed 1 base and J 1 base; nucleotides not matched to a gene: 4. The CDR3 loop spans 16 amino acids. Germline V gene lookup returns CDR1 MNHEY and CDR2 SMNVEV (reference sequence). This CDR3 is CASSLLGQGWNTEAFF. The CDR3 bases are TGTGCCAGCAGTTTATTAGGACAGGGGTGGAACACTGAAGCTTTCTTT.

The chain employs TRBV10-3 and TRBJ2-7, with D possibly TRBD2 on 6 matching bases. The V gene's germline CDR1 is ENHRY and CDR2 SYGVKD. The germline V and J ends were trimmed by 8 bases and 0 bases, with 17 bases remaining between them. The CDR3 consists of 15 residues. The CDR3 loop is CAIAPWGGNSYEQYF. Written as DNA, the CDR3 is TGTGCCATCGCACCGTGGGGCGGGAACTCCTACGAGCAGTACTTC.

The chain joins TRBV10-3 to TRBJ1-5; 11 bases match TRBD1. After removal of 10 bases from V and 3 bases from J, the junction contained 2 bases not matched to a gene. The length of the CDR3 is 13 residues. Germline loops: CDR1 ENHRY, CDR2 SYGVKD. CDR3 in amino acids: CARGQGDNQPQHF. In DNA, the CDR3 is TGTGCCAGGGGACAGGGGGACAATCAGCCCCAGCATTTT.

The chain uses TRBV9 and TRBJ2-5; the match to TRBD1 covers 7 bases. The length of the CDR3 is 15 residues. Unmatched junction bases numbered 6, after V lost 0 bases and J lost 4 bases. Per germline, CDR1 SGDLS and CDR2 YYNGEE. In nucleotides, the CDR3 is TGTGCCAGCAGCGTAGAGGGGGCAGGGGGAGAGACCCAGTACTTC. Amino acids: CASSVEGAGGETQYF.

In DNA form, the CDR3 reads TGCAGCGTTGGGGGATTCGAAACAGGGGATACGCAGTATTTT. This translates into CSVGGFETGDTQYF. The rearrangement joins TRBV29-1 to TRBJ2-3, with D possibly being TRBD1 (6 bases). CDR3 length equals 14 residues. Germline-derived CDR1 and CDR2 are SQVTM and ANQGSEA. Trimming removed 4 bases from V and 6 bases from J, with 17 bases in between.

This clone came up once. The chain carries TRBV11-1 and TRBJ2-1, with 8 bases matching TRBD1. The ends lost 5 bases at V and 11 bases at J; junction bases unmatched: 14. CDR1 is SGHAT and CDR2 is FQDESV in the germline V gene (reference sequence). This CDR3 comprises 15 residues. This CDR3 is CASSPPDRVNVQQFF. The CDR3 nucleotides read TGTGCCAGCAGCCCACCGGACAGGGTAAACGTACAGCAGTTCTTC.

CDR3 bases: TGTGCCAGCAGCTTAGAAGGCGGCCTCACAGATACGCAGTATTTT. It yields the protein CASSLEGGLTDTQYF. This chain joins TRBV13 and TRBJ2-3; D not resolved. The CDR3 spans 15 residues. The germline CDR1 and CDR2 sequences are PRHDT and FYEKMQ (reference sequence). V lost 1 base and J lost 2, with 10 bases in between.

This clone has a handful of counts. The rearrangement joins TRBV5-6 to TRBJ1-3; weak D call: TRBD1 (5 bases). Germline values: CDR1 SGHDT, CDR2 YYEEEE. V shed 2 bases and J shed 0 bases, with 9 bases lying between them. The CDR3 has 15 residues. This chain's CDR3 is CASSFDSLSGNTIYF. CDR3 nucleotide sequence: TGTGCCAGCAGCTTCGACAGCCTCTCTGGAAACACCATATATTTT. The variable domain in full, with the rest retrieved from reference TRBV5-6 and TRBJ1-3, is DAGVTQSPTHLIKTRGQQVTLRCSPKSGHDTVSWYQQALGQGPQFIFQYYEEEERQRGNFPDRFSGHQFPNYSSELNVNALLLGDSALYLCASSFDSLSGNTIYFGEGSWLTVV.

The J gene is TRBJ2-2, the V gene TRBV28, with 10 bases that match TRBD2. CDR1 is MDHEN, CDR2 SYDVKM, per germline. The V gene end was trimmed by 3 bases and the J gene end by 5 bases; junction bases not matched to a gene: 6. This CDR3 region has 16 residues. The CDR3 region is CASSFPLAGETGELFF. In DNA, the CDR3 is TGTGCCAGCAGTTTCCCTCTAGCGGGAGAGACCGGGGAGCTGTTTTTT.